These 15 T cell receptor beta chains share one sample of origin, sequenced in a study of early stage breast cancer tumors (dated by TCRdb to 2016 to 2017). Preparation of the library involved the immunoSEQ multiplex PCR assay. The immuneACCESS repertoire file appears here via TCRdb, limited to in-frame rearrangements. These files lack a portion of the clones; in checked studies, under half of the deficit traces to unresolved V genes, and the cause of the others is not known. The sample profile shows around 40,000 clones; approximately 78% of them were found once. 7.2% of the sample lies in the top ten. Sequencing was carried out using blood. The receptors come from a person aged 45 to 60 with breast cancer.

The CDR3 here is CASSQAFYVGQGGYNSPLHF. CDR3 bases: TGCGCCAGCAGCCAAGCCTTTTACGTCGGGCAGGGTGGCTATAATTCACCCCTCCACTTT. The chain has TRBV4-3 and TRBJ1-6; D might be TRBD1 (5 bases). V lost 1 base, J lost 3 bases, and 22 bases lay in between. Germline assignment: CDR1 LGHNA and CDR2 YSLEER. This CDR3 contains 20 residues.

V is TRBV12-5 and J is TRBJ2-7; D remains ambiguous. Germline lookup yields CDR1 LGHNT and CDR2 FRNRAP. This CDR3 contains 15 residues. Trimming removed 5 bases from V and 0 bases from J, with 14 bases in between. The CDR3 is CASGVGPRSSYEQYF. Written as DNA, the CDR3 is TGTGCTAGTGGTGTTGGTCCTCGGAGCTCCTACGAGCAGTACTTC. Based on the CDR3 plus reference TRBV12-5 and TRBJ2-7, the full variable domain is DARVTQTPRHKVTEMGQEVTMRCQPILGHNTVFWYRQTMMQGLELLAYFRNRAPLDDSGMPKDRFSAEMPDATLATLKIQPSEPRDSAVYFCASGVGPRSSYEQYFGPGTRLTVT.

V usage is TRBV5-5 and J usage is TRBJ1-2; 10 bases match TRBD1. The J segment lost 7 bases and the V segment lost 2 bases, leaving 8 bases of the junction unmatched. The CDR3 totals 15 residues. Germline-derived CDR1 and CDR2 are SGHKS and YYEKEE (reference sequence). The CDR3 DNA reads TGTGCCAGCAGCTTTCCCGGACAGGGGGATCGTGGCTACACCTTC. Amino acids: CASSFPGQGDRGYTF.

This clone turned up a few times. This sequence joins TRBV9 and TRBJ2-3, with D uncertain. The germline gives CDR1 SGDLS, CDR2 YYNGEE. This CDR3 spans 13 amino acids. Between the trimmed V and J ends, which lost 0 bases and 4 bases, there was a span of 6 bases. CDR3 sequence reads: CASSVGPADTQYF. The CDR3 DNA sequence: TGTGCCAGCAGCGTAGGGCCCGCAGATACGCAGTATTTT.

This clone has only one observation. DNA of the CDR3: TGTGCCAGCAGTGATCGACAAGACTCTGGAAACACCATATATTTT. Encoded protein: CASSDRQDSGNTIYF. The rearrangement joins TRBV28 to TRBJ1-3; unclear D gene. The CDR3 has 15 amino acids. V was clipped by 5 bases and J by 0 bases, with 11 bases between them. The germline CDR1 and CDR2 sequences are MDHEN and SYDVKM.

Here the CDR3 DNA reads TGTGCCAGCAGCTATCAGGGAAGGTCCTACGAGCAGTACTTC. It specifies CASSYQGRSYEQYF. The chain couples TRBV7-8 to TRBJ2-7, with a tentative D call TRBD1 (5 bases). The germline CDR1 and CDR2 sequences are SGHVS and FQNEAQ. With 4 bases removed from V and 1 base from J, the gap between germline ends came to 11 bases. This CDR3 comprises 14 residues.

This chain joins TRBV5-1 and TRBJ2-7, with 9 bases lining up with TRBD1. CDR1 is SGHRS and CDR2 is YFSETQ in the germline V gene. J was trimmed by 6 bases and V by 5 bases; bases with no gene match: 9. The CDR3 spans 14 residues. CDR3 loop: CASSETTGGGEQYF. CDR3 in DNA: TGCGCCAGCAGTGAGACAACAGGGGGCGGCGAGCAGTACTTC.

For the CDR3, the DNA is TGCGCCAGCAGGCAGGGGGGCAACACTGAAGCTTTCTTT. The encoded protein is CASRQGGNTEAFF. This rearrangement joins TRBV10-1 to TRBJ1-1; 7 nucleotides match TRBD1. J lost 2 bases, V lost 6 bases, and 3 bases had no gene match. Germline V gene data show CDR1 as WNHNN and CDR2 as SYGVQD (reference sequence). The length of the CDR3 is 13 residues.

This rearrangement joins TRBV30 to TRBJ1-1; TRBD1 aligns across 7 bases. The CDR3 length is 12 residues. The V segment lost 7 bases and the J segment 5 bases; nucleotides outside the gene matches: 7. The germline V gene has CDR1 GTSNPN and CDR2 SVGIG (reference sequence). CDR3 residues: CAFRQGWTEAFF. Written as DNA, the CDR3 is TGTGCCTTCCGACAGGGTTGGACTGAAGCTTTCTTT. The full variable domain, in which reference TRBV30 and TRBJ1-1 provide the parts outside the CDR3, is SQTIHQWPATLVQPVGSPLSLECTVEGTSNPNLYWYRQAAGRGLQLLFYSVGIGQISSEVPQNLSASRPQDRQFILSSKKLLLSDSGFYLCAFRQGWTEAFFGQGTRLTVV.

This clone has only a few counts. The chain is built from TRBV28 and TRBJ1-6; D gene uncertain. CDR1 is MDHEN and CDR2 is SYDVKM in the germline V gene. This CDR3 has 14 amino acids. The V end lost 3 bases, the J end lost 13 bases, and 16 bases lay between the germline ends. This chain's CDR3 is CASSFSFVVNPLHF. CDR3 in DNA: TGTGCCAGCAGTTTTTCGTTCGTAGTAAACCCCCTCCACTTT.

The genes are TRBV7-8 and TRBJ1-5; 7 nucleotides align to TRBD1. Germline V gene data show CDR1 as SGHVS and CDR2 as FQNEAQ. This CDR3 has 14 amino acids. Trimming removed 1 base from V and 6 bases from J; junction bases left unmatched: 3. The CDR3, as DNA: TGTGCCAGCAGCTTAGGAGGGGGCGGTCAGCCCCAGCATTTT. Residues: CASSLGGGGQPQHF.

The chain carries TRBV2 and TRBJ1-5; 10 nucleotides match TRBD1. With 4 bases clipped from V and 5 bases from J, the junction kept 2 bases outside the gene matches. The CDR3 is 14 amino acids. Looked up from germline, CDR1 is SNHLY and CDR2 is FYNNEI. The CDR3 sequence: CASSGQGAYQPQHF. Written as DNA, the CDR3 is TGTGCCAGCAGTGGACAGGGGGCTTATCAGCCCCAGCATTTT.

The chain couples TRBV19 to TRBJ1-2; D unclear. CDR1 is LNHDA, CDR2 SQIVND, per germline (reference sequence). Trimming stripped 8 bases from V and 4 bases from J, with 11 bases between. CDR3 size: 12 residues. CDR3 sequence: CASGRSSYGYTF. The CDR3 DNA is TGTGCCAGTGGGAGGTCCAGCTATGGCTACACCTTC.

This clone was seen a handful of times. The genes are TRBV29-1 and TRBJ2-2; D unresolved. The CDR3 covers 12 residues. With 1 base removed from V and 4 bases from J, the gap between germline ends came to 4 bases. The germline V gene encodes CDR1 SQVTM and CDR2 ANQGSEA. This chain's CDR3 is CSVEAITGELFF. For the CDR3, the DNA is TGCAGCGTTGAAGCCATCACCGGGGAGCTGTTTTTT.

The chain couples TRBV7-2 to TRBJ1-6, with a weak D call TRBD1 (5 bases). CDR3 length: 16 amino acids. Per the germline V gene, CDR1 is SGHTA and CDR2 is FQGNSA. The ends were cut back, 6 bases at V and 0 bases at J, with 12 bases in the middle. CDR3 amino acids: CASRAGSSSYNSPLHF. CDR3 sequence (DNA): TGTGCCAGCAGGGCAGGGTCGAGCTCCTATAATTCACCCCTCCACTTT.